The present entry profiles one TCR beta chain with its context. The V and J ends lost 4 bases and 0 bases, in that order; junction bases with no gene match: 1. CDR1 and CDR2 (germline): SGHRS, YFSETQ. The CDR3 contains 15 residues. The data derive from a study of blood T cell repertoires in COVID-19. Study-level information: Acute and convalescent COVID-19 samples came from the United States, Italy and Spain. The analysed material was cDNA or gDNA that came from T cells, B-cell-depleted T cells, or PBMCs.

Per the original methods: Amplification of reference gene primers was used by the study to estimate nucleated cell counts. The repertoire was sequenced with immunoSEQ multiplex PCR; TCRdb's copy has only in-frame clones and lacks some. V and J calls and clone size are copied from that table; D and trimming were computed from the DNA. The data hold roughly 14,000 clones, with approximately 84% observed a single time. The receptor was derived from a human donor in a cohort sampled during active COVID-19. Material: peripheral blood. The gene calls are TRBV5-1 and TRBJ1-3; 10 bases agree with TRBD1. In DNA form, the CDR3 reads TGCGCCAGCAGCCGGGACAGGGGCTCTGGAAACACCATATATTTT. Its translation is CASSRDRGSGNTIYF.